This T cell receptor beta chain comes out of a study of T cells after posttransplantation cyclophosphamide. The study's findings and limits: Recipient CMV seropositivity and CMV reactivation strongly tracked TRB clonality. Later blood repertoires were often dominated by clones from the donor CD8+ memory compartment.

J lost 1 base, V lost 5 bases, and 8 bases had no gene match. Per the germline V gene, CDR1 is MNHEY and CDR2 is SMNVEV (reference sequence). The CDR3 runs 19 residues. This clone was counted many times. Its antigen is still unknown. The table came from immunoSEQ multiplex PCR; TCRdb's copy has only in-frame clones and leaves some out. The data show 30,000 to 40,000 clones, with none appearing a single time. The related graft donor's blood sample was taken on the day of bone marrow donation. Specimen: PBMCs. This sequence joins TRBV27 and TRBJ2-2, with 15 bases lining up with TRBD2. This sequence was found in a man in his fifties in good health, CMV-negative, and a related stem cell transplant donor. CDR3 nucleotides: TGTGCCAGCAGTCCGTGGGGGACTAGCGGGGGGCAGAACACCGGGGAGCTGTTTTTT. Translated: CASSPWGTSGGQNTGELFF.